This paragraph reports one TCR beta chain. Its matching antigen is unknown. This record comes from a study of T cell responses to AZD1222 COVID-19 vaccine. Findings and limits, study-wide: Nearly half of spike-specific TCRs reportedly target unmutated variant regions. Spike-specific TCR breadth and depth grew following two AZD1222 doses. Dominant CD4 TCR responses targeted spike regions 160-218 and 743-854. Baseline antibody screening turned up just five to seven seropositive AZD1222 recipients.

Data came from immunoSEQ multiplex PCR; TCRdb stores just in-frame clones and leaves some out. The profile shows about 150,000 clones, around 90% of them singletons. Per the germline V gene, CDR1 is LNHDA and CDR2 is SQIVND (reference sequence). The CDR3 length is 13 residues. J was trimmed by 9 bases and V by 7 bases; bases with no gene match: 6. This specimen consisted of peripheral blood, obtained on day 0 of AZD1222 vaccination. The receptor was isolated from an adult in good health. This chain joins TRBV19 and TRBJ2-1, with 10 bases matching TRBD1. This CDR3 is CASTTGQGGEQFF. The DNA for the CDR3 is TGTGCCAGTACCACAGGACAGGGGGGTGAGCAGTTCTTC.